Shown below are 26 T cell receptor beta chains from a single sample sequenced in a study of T cell repertoires in cytomegalovirus infection. What these receptors recognize is not known. Using its own MiXCR run on the reads, TCRdb lists one record per CDR3 protein. The data show roughly 68,000 distinct CDR3 sequences, with about 19% seen just once and roughly two thirds held by the top ten. The source material was CD8+ T cells from cultured PBMCs, sampled from culture after CMV antigen stimulation. The origin of the receptors is a human donor in good health (CMV status not recorded). Some clones in this sample may be carry-over from other donors' samples.

This clonotype was observed many times. The genes are TRBV5-6 and TRBJ2-7; D ambiguous. This CDR3 region has 13 residues. From germline, CDR1 is SGHDT and CDR2 YYEEEE. Trimming pared 4 bases from V and 5 bases from J, leaving 13 bases between. CDR3 protein: CASSPLGSHEQYF. CDR3 sequence (DNA): TGTGCCAGCAGCCCACTGGGGTCCCACGAGCAGTACTTC.

The chain uses TRBV7-9 and TRBJ2-7; D is unresolved. Germline V gene lookup returns CDR1 SEHNR and CDR2 FQNEAQ (reference sequence). The CDR3 totals 13 residues. Trimming left V 1 base short and J 1 base short, with 5 bases between. CDR3 sequence (DNA): TGTGCCAGCAGCTTAGATCTGTCCTACGAGCAGTACTTC. Encoded protein: CASSLDLSYEQYF.

CDR3 nucleotides: TGTGCCAGCAGGGAGAGAGGAGGCAGCTCCACAGATACGCAGTATTTT. Translation: CASRERGGSSTDTQYF. V and J are TRBV7-9 and TRBJ2-3; weak D call: TRBD2 (5 bases). Trimming left V 6 bases short and J 2 bases short, with 18 bases between. The CDR3 is 16 amino acids. CDR1 SEHNR and CDR2 FQNEAQ come from the germline V gene (reference sequence).

The genes are TRBV7-2 and TRBJ2-3, with unresolved D. Between the trimmed V and J ends, which lost 1 base and 5 bases, there was a span of 13 bases. In germline, CDR1 is SGHTA, CDR2 FQGNSA. CDR3 length: 15 residues. CDR3 amino acids: CASSLVAGKVDTQYF. In DNA, the CDR3 is TGTGCCAGCAGCTTAGTCGCTGGTAAGGTAGATACGCAGTATTTT.

In its sample, this clonotype was seen a few times. DNA of the CDR3: TGTGCCAGCAGCTTAGGAACCCGGGGCACTGAAGCTTTCTTT. It translates to CASSLGTRGTEAFF. The J gene is TRBJ1-1, the V gene TRBV7-6; no clear D. In germline, CDR1 is SGHVS, CDR2 FNYEAQ. Trimming removed 1 base from V and 4 bases from J, with 10 bases in between. The CDR3 contains 14 residues.

This clonotype was seen more than once but under ten times. The V and J genes are TRBV7-2 and TRBJ1-6, with D tentatively TRBD1 (6 bases). Trimming left V 4 bases short and J 3 bases short, with 10 bases between. Germline V CDR1 and CDR2: SGHTA, FQGNSA. The CDR3 totals 15 residues. CDR3 sequence reads: CASSSGENYNSPLHF. The CDR3 DNA follows: TGTGCCAGCAGCTCAGGGGAAAACTATAATTCACCCCTCCACTTT.

The chain employs TRBV7-2 and TRBJ2-7; D may be TRBD1 (6 bases). The germline V and J ends were trimmed by 8 bases and 4 bases, with 18 bases remaining between them. The CDR3 is made up of 14 amino acids. CDR1 and CDR2 from the germline V gene are SGHTA and FQGNSA. This chain's CDR3 is CASAPSWDKYEQYF. The CDR3 DNA reads as TGTGCCAGCGCCCCGTCCTGGGACAAGTACGAGCAGTACTTC.

The chain combines TRBV12-3 or TRBV12-4 with TRBJ2-5; D remains ambiguous. V shed 6 bases and J shed 3 bases, with 11 bases lying between them. The CDR3 runs to 13 residues. Here the CDR3 DNA reads TGTGCCAGCAGACCCTCAGATGAAGAGACCCAGTACTTC. This encodes CASRPSDEETQYF.

The V gene is TRBV28, the J gene TRBJ2-7; 9 bases agree with TRBD1. This CDR3 is built from 14 residues. The junction had 9 bases not matched to a gene; V was cut back by 7 bases and J by 5 bases. CDR1 is MDHEN and CDR2 is SYDVKM in the germline V gene. Written as DNA, the CDR3 is TGTGCCAGCATTCCAGGGACAGGGCGCCACGAGCAGTACTTC. This encodes CASIPGTGRHEQYF. Looking up the rest from reference TRBV28 and TRBJ2-7 gives the full variable domain: DVKVTQSSRYLVKRTGEKVFLECVQDMDHENMFWYRQDPGLGLRLIYFSYDVKMKEKGDIPEGYSVSREKKERFSLILESASTNQTSMYLCASIPGTGRHEQYFGPGTRLTVT.

The chain links TRBV7-2 to TRBJ2-7; D possibly corresponds to TRBD2 (6 bases). V was pared by 1 base and J by 6 bases, with 13 bases between. The CDR3 totals 14 residues. CDR1 is SGHTA, CDR2 FQGNSA, per germline. CDR3 in DNA: TGTGCCAGCAGCTTAGAGGGTCCAGCGGGCGAGCAGTACTTC. Its translation is CASSLEGPAGEQYF.

Regarding this clonotype: Germline and junction disagree at one end, which may indicate a read error. The chain is built from TRBV6-2 or TRBV6-3 and TRBJ1-1; perhaps TRBD1 as D (5 bases). The CDR3 totals 16 residues. From germline, CDR1 is MNHEY and CDR2 SVGEGT. The CDR3: CARSSPLRDLNTEAFF. DNA of the CDR3: TGTGCCCGCAGTTCACCCCTCAGGGACCTGAACACTGAAGCTTTCTTT.

This clonotype was seen a handful of times. This chain links TRBV12-3 or TRBV12-4 with TRBJ1-1; D remains ambiguous. Trimming took 4 bases from V and 0 from J, leaving 6 bases between them. The CDR3 covers 13 residues. In DNA form, the CDR3 reads TGTGCCAGCAGTTCCTTTATGAACACTGAAGCTTTCTTT. It codes for CASSSFMNTEAFF.

Only a few counts were recorded for this clonotype. The CDR3 coding sequence is TGTGCCAGCAGCCTAGGGAGTGAGCAGTTCTTC. Encoded protein: CASSLGSEQFF. The V and J genes are TRBV7-2 and TRBJ2-1; D is perhaps TRBD2 (5 bases). V was shortened by 5 bases and J by 9 bases, with 8 bases between the two germline ends. Germline V gives CDR1 SGHTA, CDR2 FQGNSA. This CDR3 spans 11 amino acids.

This chain links TRBV7-6 with TRBJ2-7; 8 bases are a match to TRBD1. From germline, CDR1 is SGHVS and CDR2 FNYEAQ. V shed 5 bases, J shed 1 base, and the junction held 10 bases outside the gene matches. The CDR3 covers 16 residues. CDR3 in amino acids: CASSPGPGGASYEQYF. CDR3 DNA: TGTGCCAGCAGCCCTGGGCCAGGGGGCGCGTCCTACGAGCAGTACTTC.

This clonotype was recorded once. A junction boundary mismatches the germline segment, possibly from a read error. The rearrangement joins TRBV6-5 to TRBJ1-2, with D possibly matching TRBD1 (5 bases). The CDR3 spans 13 residues. The germline V gene encodes CDR1 MNHEY and CDR2 SVGAGI. The CDR3 coding sequence is TGTGACAGCAGTTATCAGGGAATCTATGGCTACACCTTC. Protein sequence: CDSSYQGIYGYTF.

The chain links TRBV7-2 to TRBJ1-5, with 11 bases identical to TRBD1. V trimming: 2 bases; J trimming: 0 bases; junction bases outside the gene matches: 3. The germline CDR1 and CDR2 sequences are SGHTA and FQGNSA. The CDR3 loop spans 17 amino acids. CDR3 coding DNA: TGTGCCAGCAGCTTACGGGGACAGGGGGATAGCAATCAGCCCCAGCATTTT. As protein: CASSLRGQGDSNQPQHF.

This clonotype has just a few counts. The chain employs TRBV14 and TRBJ1-2, with a tentative D call TRBD1 (6 bases). This CDR3 is built from 13 residues. Germline V gives CDR1 SGHDN, CDR2 FVKESK. Trimming removed 1 base at V and 8 bases at J, with 11 bases between. CDR3 DNA: TGTGCCAGCAGCCAAGCAACAGGGAACGGCTACACCTTC. Its translation: CASSQATGNGYTF.

The genes are TRBV6-1 and TRBJ2-7; D remains unclear. Germline V CDR1 and CDR2: MNHNS, SASEGT. V was shortened by 4 bases and J by 7 bases, with 20 bases between the two germline ends. The CDR3 length is 15 residues. Here the CDR3 DNA reads TGTGCCAGCAGTGGAAAGGCCATTCCCCGGAGTGAGCAGTACTTC. Translated, it gives CASSGKAIPRSEQYF.

This clonotype was counted only a few times. The chain carries TRBV7-6 and TRBJ1-1; 7 bases fit TRBD1. The CDR3 totals 17 residues. Per the germline V gene, CDR1 is SGHVS and CDR2 is FNYEAQ. Trimming at V came to 4 bases and at J to 1 base, leaving 12 bases not matched to a gene. The CDR3: CASSSPWDSHKNTEAFF. CDR3 in DNA: TGTGCCAGCAGCTCGCCCTGGGACAGCCACAAGAACACTGAAGCTTTCTTT.

This chain links TRBV25-1 with TRBJ1-1; a possible D gene is TRBD1 (5 bases). Deletions cut 3 bases from V and 7 bases from J, with 21 bases between. CDR1 and CDR2 (germline): MGHDK, SYGVNS. The CDR3 contains 16 residues. CDR3 amino acids: CASSDSTSSGMGEAFF. The DNA of the CDR3 is TGTGCCAGCAGTGACTCAACCTCTTCAGGGATGGGTGAAGCTTTCTTT.

This clonotype was observed a few times. The chain carries TRBV4-3 and TRBJ2-2, with 10 nucleotides matching TRBD2. The germline V gene encodes CDR1 LGHNA and CDR2 YSLEER. Germline trimming cut 0 bases from V and 5 bases from J; bases unmatched to any gene: 6. CDR3 length: 17 residues. CDR3 amino acids: CASSQDSGGLRTGELFF. CDR3 nucleotide sequence: TGCGCCAGCAGCCAAGATAGCGGGGGGCTCAGAACCGGGGAGCTGTTTTTT.

This chain uses TRBV6-5 with TRBJ2-1, with D perhaps given as TRBD1 or TRBD2 (5 bases each). With 5 bases removed from V and 4 bases from J, the gap between germline ends came to 12 bases. Germline V gene sequence: CDR1 MNHEY, CDR2 SVGAGI. The CDR3 runs to 14 residues. The CDR3 spells CASSPGTTYNEQFF. The CDR3, as DNA: TGTGCCAGCAGTCCAGGGACCACTTACAATGAGCAGTTCTTC.

The chain is built from TRBV19 and TRBJ2-1; 9 bases align to TRBD2. The germline gives CDR1 LNHDA, CDR2 SQIVND (reference sequence). The J segment lost 5 bases and the V segment lost 6 bases, leaving 17 bases of the junction unmatched. The CDR3 consists of 18 residues. The chain's CDR3 is CASRYIGLRTSEDNEQFF. In DNA form, the CDR3 reads TGTGCCAGTAGGTATATCGGACTAAGGACTAGCGAGGACAATGAGCAGTTCTTC.

V and J are TRBV6-1 and TRBJ1-2; D uncertain. Germline loops: CDR1 MNHNS, CDR2 SASEGT. Trimming left V 8 bases short and J 6 bases short, with 22 bases between. The CDR3 runs 15 residues. Written as DNA, the CDR3 is TGTGCCAGCTTGCAGGTTTCGGCAAAGGGAAATGGCTACACCTTC. This encodes CASLQVSAKGNGYTF.

This clonotype came up a few times. The chain links TRBV28 to TRBJ2-3; 12 nucleotides line up with TRBD2. CDR3 length: 17 amino acids. Germline CDR1 reads MDHEN; CDR2 reads SYDVKM. The junction had 10 bases not matched to a gene; V was cut back by 8 bases and J by 1 base. CDR3 region: CASHPPTSGGRTDTQYF. The CDR3, as DNA: TGTGCCAGCCACCCCCCGACTAGCGGGGGACGCACAGATACGCAGTATTTT.

This clonotype was counted at least ten times. J is TRBJ2-1 and V is TRBV6-1; D is tentatively TRBD1 or TRBD2 (5 bases each). The V end was cut by 1 base, the J end by 3 bases, with 10 bases between. The CDR3 is 15 residues long. Germline CDR1 and CDR2: MNHNS and SASEGT. Here the CDR3 DNA reads TGTGCCAGCAGTGAAGTCTCTGGGGGCTACAATGAGCAGTTCTTC. It yields the protein CASSEVSGGYNEQFF.